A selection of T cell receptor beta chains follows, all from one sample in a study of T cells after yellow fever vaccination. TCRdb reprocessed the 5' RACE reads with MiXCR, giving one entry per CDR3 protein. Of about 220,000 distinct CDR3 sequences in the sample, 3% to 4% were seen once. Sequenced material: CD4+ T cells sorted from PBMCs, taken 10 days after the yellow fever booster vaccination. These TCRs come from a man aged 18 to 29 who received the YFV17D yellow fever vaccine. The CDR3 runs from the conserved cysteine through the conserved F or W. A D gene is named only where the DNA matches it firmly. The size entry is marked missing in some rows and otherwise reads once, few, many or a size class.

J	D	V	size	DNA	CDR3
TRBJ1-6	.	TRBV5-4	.	TGTGCCAGCAGCTTGGCCGTCACCGGCTCACCCCTCCACTTT	CASSLAVTGSPLHF
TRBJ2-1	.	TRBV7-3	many	TGTGCCAGCAGCCTCACTCGGGGAAATGAGCAGTTCTTC	CASSLTRGNEQFF
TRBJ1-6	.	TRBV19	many	TGTGCCAGTAGTATCACGACTATTTCACCCCTCCACTTT	CASSITTISPLHF
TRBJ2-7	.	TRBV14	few	TGTGCCAGCAGCCAAGACACAGGAACCTACGAGCAGTACTTC	CASSQDTGTYEQYF
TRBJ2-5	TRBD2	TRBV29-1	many	TGCAGCGTCGAGCAATCCGGGACTAGCGGGAGCGGGACCCAGTACTTC	CSVEQSGTSGSGTQYF
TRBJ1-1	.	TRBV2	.	TGTGCCAGCAGTGAAGGACCACGGAACACTGAAGCTTTCTTT	CASSEGPRNTEAFF
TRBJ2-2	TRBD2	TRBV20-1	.	TGCAGTGCCCGGGGGGGGGCCGGCACCGGGGAGCTGTTTTTT	CSARGGAGTGELFF
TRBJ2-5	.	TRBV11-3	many	TGTGCCAGCAGCGACCCCCAAGAGACCCAGTACTTC	CASSDPQETQYF
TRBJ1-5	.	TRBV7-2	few	TGTGCCAGCAGCGCAAGCCACCTGGAGGGCAATCAGCCCCAGCATTTT	CASSASHLEGNQPQHF
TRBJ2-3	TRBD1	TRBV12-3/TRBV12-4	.	TGTGCCAGCAGTCTCGGACAGGATAGCACAGATACGCAGTATTTT	CASSLGQDSTDTQYF
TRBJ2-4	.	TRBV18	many	TGTGCCAGCTCACCAGAACGGGACATTCAGTACTTC	CASSPERDIQYF
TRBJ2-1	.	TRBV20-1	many	TGCAGTGCCCACGGGGGGCAGGGGGCGAGCAATGAGCAGTTCTTC	CSAHGGQGASNEQFF
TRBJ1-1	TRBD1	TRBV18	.	TGTGCCAGCTCACTACAACAGGGGTCTGAAGCTTTCTTT	CASSLQQGSEAFF
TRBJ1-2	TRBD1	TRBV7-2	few	TGTGCCAGCAGCTTAGGCAGGACAGGGAACTATGGCTACACCTTC	CASSLGRTGNYGYTF
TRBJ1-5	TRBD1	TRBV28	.	TGTGCCAGCAGGCCCGGGACAGGCATTCAGCCCCAGCATTTT	CASRPGTGIQPQHF
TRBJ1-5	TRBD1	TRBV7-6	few	TGTGCCAGCAGCTGGGACAGCGATCAGCCCCAGCATTTT	CASSWDSDQPQHF
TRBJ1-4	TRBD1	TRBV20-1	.	TGCAGTGCTAGAGCACAAACAGGGGGACTTAATGAAAAACTGTTTTTT	CSARAQTGGLNEKLFF
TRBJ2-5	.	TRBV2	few	TGTGCCAGCATTGAATCTGGCTTAGGGGAGACCCAGTACTTC	CASIESGLGETQYF
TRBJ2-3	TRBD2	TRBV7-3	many	TGTGCCAGCAGCTTAAGTTCCCGTGGCGGGGGTACAGATACGCAGTATTTT	CASSLSSRGGGTDTQYF
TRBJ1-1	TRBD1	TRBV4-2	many	TGTGCCAGCAGCCAAGAGGCCAGGGGGGGGAATGAAGCTTTCTTT	CASSQEARGGNEAFF
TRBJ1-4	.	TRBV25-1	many	TGTGCCAGCAGTGTGGGTAATGAAAAACTGTTTTTT	CASSVGNEKLFF
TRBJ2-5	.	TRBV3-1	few	TGTGCCAGCAGCCAAGAGGGGCGTCAAGAGACCCAGTACTTC	CASSQEGRQETQYF
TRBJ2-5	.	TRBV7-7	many	TGTGCCAGCAGCCCCGGGACTTTCGAAGAGACCCAGTACTTC	CASSPGTFEETQYF